Sequencing of this TCR beta chain was carried out in a study of human T cells and chemical hapten exposure. Across the whole study: TCR yields differed between samples (mainly from small differences in pooled library volume).

TCRdb redid the calling of the RACE reads with MiXCR, one entry per CDR3 protein. Of about 55,000 distinct CDR3 sequences in the sample, roughly 9% were seen once. As to time point: pre-sensitization, week 0. Treatment meaning: therapeutic diphenylcyclopropenone sensitization with weekly scalp DPC. The study extracted total RNA from unfractionated whole blood. The germline V gene has CDR1 SQVTM and CDR2 ANQGSEA. With 4 bases clipped from V and 5 bases from J, the junction kept 6 bases outside the gene matches. The length of the CDR3 is 13 residues. The source is a woman in her twenties or thirties with alopecia areata. Some clones in this sample may be carry-over from other donors' samples. The sequences come from whole blood, collected in connection with sensitization to the hapten diphenylcyclopropenone (DPC). The gene calls are TRBV29-1 and TRBJ2-3; 7 bases map to TRBD1. Here the CDR3 DNA reads TGCAGCGTTGTGGGACAGCTTCTAGATACGCAGTATTTT. Its translation: CSVVGQLLDTQYF.